These T cell receptor beta chains were read from a single sample in a study of shared clonotypes between healthy human individuals. Data came from immunoSEQ multiplex PCR; TCRdb stores just in-frame clones and leaves some out. Here the sample spans about 2.1 million clones, just over 90% being singletons. Sample: naive CD8+ T cells from PBMCs. These TCRs come from a man aged 18 to 35 in good health. Some clones in this sample may be carry-over from other donors' samples. The CDR3 runs from the conserved cysteine through the conserved F or W. D genes are given only for firm matches. Size is stated for part of the rows, as once, few or many counts, or as a class when the clone is expanded.

>.|TRBJ2-3|.|TRBV30
TGTGCCTGGACCAGCGGAACGGGAGCCCCAGATACGCAGTATTTT
CAWTSGTGAPDTQYF
>.|TRBJ2-7|.|TRBV6-1
TGTGCCAGCAGTGACGGGCTCTACGAGCAGTACTTC
CASSDGLYEQYF
>.|TRBJ1-5|.|TRBV19
TGTGCCAGTAGTATGCGGTATAGCAATCAGCCCCAGCATTTT
CASSMRYSNQPQHF
>.|TRBJ2-3|TRBD2|TRBV9
TGTGCCAGCAGCGCTAGGGGACTAGCGGGAAGCACAGATACGCAGTATTTT
CASSARGLAGSTDTQYF
>.|TRBJ1-1|.|TRBV6-6
TGTGCCAGCAGTTACTCATGGGGGGACACTGAAGCTTTCTTT
CASSYSWGDTEAFF
>.|TRBJ2-1|TRBD2|TRBV7-2
TGTGCCAGCAGCTTAGACAGCGGGAGCTACAATGAGCAGTTCTTC
CASSLDSGSYNEQFF
>.|TRBJ2-1|.|TRBV7-9
TGTGCCAGCAGCCATCCGATAGGGGGGGAGTTCCTCTCTGAGCAGTTCTTC
CASSHPIGGEFLSEQFF
>.|TRBJ1-3|.|TRBV28
TGTGCCAGCACACCCGACAGGACCTCTGGAAACACCATATATTTT
CASTPDRTSGNTIYF
>.|TRBJ2-7|.|TRBV27
TGTGCCAGCGGCTTCACCGGGACGGACTTCTACGAGCAGTACTTC
CASGFTGTDFYEQYF
>.|TRBJ2-5|TRBD2|TRBV5-6
TGTGCCAGCAGCTTGGGTTCTAGCGGGAGATTCGGGGAGACCCAGTACTTC
CASSLGSSGRFGETQYF
>.|TRBJ2-3|.|TRBV28
TGTGCCAGCACCCGCGACCTTAGCACAGATACGCAGTATTTT
CASTRDLSTDTQYF
>.|TRBJ1-5|TRBD1|TRBV27
TGTGCCAGCAGTTTTGCCGCCGGGACAGGCATAAATCAGCCCCAGCATTTT
CASSFAAGTGINQPQHF
>.|TRBJ2-7|.|TRBV5-4
TGTGCCAGCAGCTTGGGACGGGAAAAATACGAGCAGTACTTC
CASSLGREKYEQYF
>.|TRBJ1-1|.|TRBV29-1
TGCAGCGTTGAACAGTTGATCGGAGCTTTCTTT
CSVEQLIGAFF
>.|TRBJ2-7|TRBD2|TRBV7-2
TGTGCCAGCAGCTTTCGCGGGAGGGACTACGAGCAGTACTTC
CASSFRGRDYEQYF
>.|TRBJ2-5|TRBD1|TRBV19
TGTGCCAGTAGTCCTCGACAGGGGATGAAGACCCAGTACTTC
CASSPRQGMKTQYF
>.|TRBJ1-5|.|TRBV6-1
TGTGCCAGCGGCAGCAATCAGCCCCAGCATTTT
CASGSNQPQHF
>.|TRBJ2-1|.|TRBV4-1
TGCGCCAGCAGCCAAAGAACCGGGACTGGCGCCTACAATGAGCAGTTCTTC
CASSQRTGTGAYNEQFF
>.|TRBJ2-7|.|TRBV14
TGTGCCAGCAGCCAATGGGACAAGAGGTACGAGCAGTACTTC
CASSQWDKRYEQYF
>.|TRBJ2-7|.|TRBV27
TGTGCCAGCAGTTCAGGGCCCCTAAGCGAGCAGTACTTC
CASSSGPLSEQYF
>.|TRBJ1-6|.|TRBV30
TGTGCCTGGAGTGTACTCAGTAATAATTCACCCCTCCACTTT
CAWSVLSNNSPLHF
>.|TRBJ2-1|.|TRBV7-6
TGTGCCAGCAGCTTAGATTCCCTCGTTGGGGATGAGCAGTTCTTC
CASSLDSLVGDEQFF
>.|TRBJ1-1|.|TRBV19
TGTGCCAGTAGCCTCGGGGGGAGGCGAAGTGAAGCTTTCTTT
CASSLGGRRSEAFF
>.|TRBJ2-5|.|TRBV7-9
TGTGCCAGCAGCTTAAAGTCAGGTCTTCAAGAGACCCAGTACTTC
CASSLKSGLQETQYF
>.|TRBJ2-6|.|TRBV18
TGTGCCAGCTCACCAAGCCTTCTCTCTGGGGCCAACGTCCTGACTTTC
CASSPSLLSGANVLTF
>once|TRBJ2-1|.|TRBV4-3
TGCGCCAGCAGCCAAGAAACCGGGACCGCGGAGGACAATGAGCAGTTCTTC
CASSQETGTAEDNEQFF
>.|TRBJ2-5|.|TRBV30
TGTGCCTGGAGTGTAGGGGCGGGCTTGGAGACCCAGTACTTC
CAWSVGAGLETQYF
>many|TRBJ2-7|TRBD1|TRBV28
TGTGCCAGCAGCTCCCAGCGGACAGGGGCCTACGAGCAGTACTTC
CASSSQRTGAYEQYF
>.|TRBJ1-1|.|TRBV10-1
TGCGCCAGCAGTGAGTCCTACGTGGGCACTGAAGCTTTCTTT
CASSESYVGTEAFF
>.|TRBJ1-3|.|TRBV9
TGTGCCAGCACCCCGACAGGCGACTCTGGAAACACCATATATTTT
CASTPTGDSGNTIYF
>.|TRBJ2-5|.|TRBV4-2
TGTGCCAGCAGCCAGGGGTCTTTTTCGGAGTTCCCAGAGACCCAGTACTTC
CASSQGSFSEFPETQYF
>.|TRBJ2-1|TRBD2|TRBV27
TGTGCCAGCAGTTTATATCCGCCCGGACTAGCGGGAATCTATGAGCAGTTCTTC
CASSLYPPGLAGIYEQFF
>.|TRBJ1-1|.|TRBV11-2
TGTGCCAGCAGCTTATTCAAGGGCATGAACACTGAAGCTTTCTTT
CASSLFKGMNTEAFF
>once|TRBJ1-1|.|TRBV5-1
TGCGCCAGCAGCTTGGACAGACAGTGGAATACTGAAGCTTTCTTT
CASSLDRQWNTEAFF
>.|TRBJ2-7|.|TRBV11-1
TGTGCCAGCAGCGCGGGATTGTCCTACGAGCAGTACTTC
CASSAGLSYEQYF
>.|TRBJ1-4|.|TRBV6-6
TGTGCCAGCAGTCAGAGTTGGGCAACTAATGAAAAACTGTTTTTT
CASSQSWATNEKLFF
>.|TRBJ2-7|.|TRBV7-2
TGTGCCAGCAGCTTAGGGGGAGGACGGAACGAGCAGTACTTC
CASSLGGGRNEQYF
>.|TRBJ1-1|TRBD1|TRBV14
TGTGCCAGCAGCCCCGGACAGGAGAACACTGAAGCTTTCTTT
CASSPGQENTEAFF
>.|TRBJ1-5|TRBD1|TRBV5-1
TGCGCCAGCAGCTTGGGAGGGGGCGAGAGCAATCAGCCCCAGCATTTT
CASSLGGGESNQPQHF
>once|TRBJ2-7|TRBD2|TRBV2
TGTGCCAGCAGTGAGGAGGGAGGGCCGCTATACGAGCAGTACTTC
CASSEEGGPLYEQYF
>.|TRBJ2-7|TRBD2|TRBV11-2
TGTGCCAGCAGCGCCCAGACTAGCGGGAGCTCCTACGAGCAGTACTTC
CASSAQTSGSSYEQYF
>.|TRBJ2-2|.|TRBV27
TGTGCCAGCAGTACCCGGACGGGGAGGGGGCCAACCGGGGAGCTGTTTTTT
CASSTRTGRGPTGELFF
>.|TRBJ2-7|.|TRBV15
TGTGCCACCAGCATTCGGCTTACCTACGAGCAGTACTTC
CATSIRLTYEQYF
>once|TRBJ2-7|.|TRBV13
TGTGCCAGCAGCGGGGGTAACGAGCAGTACTTC
CASSGGNEQYF
>.|TRBJ2-7|TRBD1|TRBV7-3
TGTGCCAGCAGCATGACCGGGACAGCCTACGAGCAGTACTTC
CASSMTGTAYEQYF
>.|TRBJ1-1|.|TRBV16
TGTGCCAGCAGCCATCTCGAGCTCCCTACCCCTGAAGCTTTCTTT
CASSHLELPTPEAFF
>.|TRBJ2-7|.|TRBV19
TGTGCCAGTAGTGCAGGACGGACCTACGAGCAGTACTTC
CASSAGRTYEQYF
>.|TRBJ2-2|.|TRBV2
TGTGCCAGCAGTGTCCATATGGGGGCAGGTCACACCGGGGAGCTGTTTTTT
CASSVHMGAGHTGELFF
>once|TRBJ2-1|TRBD2|TRBV25-1
TGTGCCAGCAGTGTCGGGACTAGCGGGAGGGCGGCGCAGTTCTTC
CASSVGTSGRAAQFF
>.|TRBJ2-1|TRBD2|TRBV7-6
TGTGCCAGCAGCTCTCTAGCCAGCGGGAGGAATGAGCAGTTCTTC
CASSSLASGRNEQFF
>.|TRBJ2-5|TRBD2|TRBV7-8
TGTGCCAGCCGACTGGGACTAGCGGGAGCAGAGACCCAGTACTTC
CASRLGLAGAETQYF
>.|TRBJ2-1|.|TRBV11-1
TGTGCCAGCAGCCCCCCTGTGGGGCTTAAAGACAATGAGCAGTTCTTC
CASSPPVGLKDNEQFF
>.|TRBJ1-3|.|TRBV11-2
TGTGCCAGCAGCTTTTTCCGGGGAGGTCTCGCCGGAAACACCATATATTTT
CASSFFRGGLAGNTIYF
>.|TRBJ2-7|TRBD2|TRBV28
TGTGCCAGCAGTTCCGAAGGGACTAGCGGGAGTGGTAATAAGCAGTACTTC
CASSSEGTSGSGNKQYF
>.|TRBJ2-1|.|TRBV10-3
TGTGCCATCAGTGTAGGGGACTTGGGCCATGAGCAGTTCTTC
CAISVGDLGHEQFF
>.|TRBJ1-2|.|TRBV7-6
TGTGCCAGCAGCCCGGGCATGAGGGGCCTAGGGGGCTACACCTTC
CASSPGMRGLGGYTF
>once|TRBJ2-7|TRBD2|TRBV7-2
TGTGCCAGCAGCTTAGTCGGCGGGGGAGAGCAGTACTTC
CASSLVGGGEQYF
>.|TRBJ2-7|TRBD2|TRBV7-2
TGTGCCAGCAGCCTCGGACTAGCAGGAGAGCAGTACTTC
CASSLGLAGEQYF
>.|TRBJ2-7|.|TRBV30
TGTGCCTGGAGTTTTTCCCCAGGGGACGAGCAGTACTTC
CAWSFSPGDEQYF